A selection of T cell receptor beta chains follows, all from one sample in a study of blood T cell repertoires in COVID-19. The protocol was immunoSEQ multiplex PCR, while the TCRdb copy is restricted to in-frame clones and leaves out a portion. The sample includes about 300,000 clones, about nine tenths of them seen just once. The sequenced material came from peripheral blood. The receptor source for this set is a woman between 50 and 59 years old with COVID-19, enrolled during active disease. CDR3s include the opening cysteine and the closing phenylalanine or tryptophan.

CDR3 protein,V gene
CASSVAWDYPSDEQFF,TRBV9
CASSYTQETQYF,TRBV6-5
CASSPSETGSYEQYF,TRBV7-9
CASRPDRAGNTQYF,TRBV5-1
CATTSDNYEQYF,TRBV6-6
CSASSGNTEAFF,TRBV20-1
CASSLAVQPRANYGYTF,TRBV7-2
CAWSGGRHQPQHF,TRBV30
CASTLTGASYNEQFF,TRBV19
CASNGGDTQYF,TRBV7-2
CASAGAMNTGELFF,TRBV7-9
CATSRDGRERNEKLFF,TRBV15
CASRGGSSYGYTF,TRBV6-5
CASSIDRTSGRANTQYF,TRBV19
CASTPSAGLGTEAFF,TRBV5-1
CASSSPGQGYNEQFF,TRBV5-6
CASSGARADTQYF,TRBV5-6
CASTEWGQTGGGYTF,TRBV2
CASSRPAGDGLGIQYF,TRBV6-2/TRBV6-3
CASSLRLGAGAGRPYNEQFF,TRBV6-2/TRBV6-3
CASSQIWTGTEAFF,TRBV3-1/TRBV3-2
CASSPEGTGELFF,TRBV7-2
CASRRGADQETQYF,TRBV6-5
CSVQVTEAFF,TRBV29-1
CAWNLAPIGGTEAFF,TRBV30
CASSQDGGYEQYF,TRBV7-9
CASSFSGKYYNEQFF,TRBV27
CAWTRTNTGELFF,TRBV30
CAMTPGLGREQYF,TRBV10-3
CASSPSSYSGANVLTF,TRBV18
CASSLSNLAEQFF,TRBV13
CASSRGRYGYTF,TRBV28
CAWAGGLQETQYF,TRBV30
CASSPGPGLAEIANTGELFF,TRBV14
CASSRENPNQPQHF,TRBV18
CASSLSRDYEQYF,TRBV4-1
CASSLFFKGQNCSSNQPQHF,TRBV7-3
CASRDGRENQPQHF,TRBV19
CAITPGQGVFNEQFF,TRBV10-3
CASSAQRTGGSEQYF,TRBV11-2
CATSVRTGNQPQHF,TRBV24-1
CASSLAFGQPPTGELFF,TRBV5-1
CASSQRSPGQGAYEQYF,TRBV3-1/TRBV3-2
CASSQGDYNNEQFF,TRBV4-2
CASSQTPGLAGYEQYF,TRBV3-1/TRBV3-2
CASSYGRTGGNTIYF,TRBV6-5
CASSLGGGNSNQPQHF,TRBV5-1
CASSSNAPAGLYGYTF,TRBV6-2/TRBV6-3
CASSFGQKQSNQPQHF,TRBV19
CATSDSPRGNQPQHF,TRBV24-1
CASSLFQGPRSEAFF,TRBV5-1
CASSLATGDTYEQYF,TRBV7-7
CSVGQFYGYTF,TRBV29-1
CASSQRTGGTLGNEQFF,TRBV4-2
CASSLGTPQETQYF,TRBV5-1
CASSRGETGGYGYTF,TRBV5-4
CATSRDPAGNTIYF,TRBV15
CASSLPPSRELRYEQYF,TRBV5-1
CASSTTGTGPTDTQYF,TRBV9
CASSLAVQGTGELFF,TRBV7-6